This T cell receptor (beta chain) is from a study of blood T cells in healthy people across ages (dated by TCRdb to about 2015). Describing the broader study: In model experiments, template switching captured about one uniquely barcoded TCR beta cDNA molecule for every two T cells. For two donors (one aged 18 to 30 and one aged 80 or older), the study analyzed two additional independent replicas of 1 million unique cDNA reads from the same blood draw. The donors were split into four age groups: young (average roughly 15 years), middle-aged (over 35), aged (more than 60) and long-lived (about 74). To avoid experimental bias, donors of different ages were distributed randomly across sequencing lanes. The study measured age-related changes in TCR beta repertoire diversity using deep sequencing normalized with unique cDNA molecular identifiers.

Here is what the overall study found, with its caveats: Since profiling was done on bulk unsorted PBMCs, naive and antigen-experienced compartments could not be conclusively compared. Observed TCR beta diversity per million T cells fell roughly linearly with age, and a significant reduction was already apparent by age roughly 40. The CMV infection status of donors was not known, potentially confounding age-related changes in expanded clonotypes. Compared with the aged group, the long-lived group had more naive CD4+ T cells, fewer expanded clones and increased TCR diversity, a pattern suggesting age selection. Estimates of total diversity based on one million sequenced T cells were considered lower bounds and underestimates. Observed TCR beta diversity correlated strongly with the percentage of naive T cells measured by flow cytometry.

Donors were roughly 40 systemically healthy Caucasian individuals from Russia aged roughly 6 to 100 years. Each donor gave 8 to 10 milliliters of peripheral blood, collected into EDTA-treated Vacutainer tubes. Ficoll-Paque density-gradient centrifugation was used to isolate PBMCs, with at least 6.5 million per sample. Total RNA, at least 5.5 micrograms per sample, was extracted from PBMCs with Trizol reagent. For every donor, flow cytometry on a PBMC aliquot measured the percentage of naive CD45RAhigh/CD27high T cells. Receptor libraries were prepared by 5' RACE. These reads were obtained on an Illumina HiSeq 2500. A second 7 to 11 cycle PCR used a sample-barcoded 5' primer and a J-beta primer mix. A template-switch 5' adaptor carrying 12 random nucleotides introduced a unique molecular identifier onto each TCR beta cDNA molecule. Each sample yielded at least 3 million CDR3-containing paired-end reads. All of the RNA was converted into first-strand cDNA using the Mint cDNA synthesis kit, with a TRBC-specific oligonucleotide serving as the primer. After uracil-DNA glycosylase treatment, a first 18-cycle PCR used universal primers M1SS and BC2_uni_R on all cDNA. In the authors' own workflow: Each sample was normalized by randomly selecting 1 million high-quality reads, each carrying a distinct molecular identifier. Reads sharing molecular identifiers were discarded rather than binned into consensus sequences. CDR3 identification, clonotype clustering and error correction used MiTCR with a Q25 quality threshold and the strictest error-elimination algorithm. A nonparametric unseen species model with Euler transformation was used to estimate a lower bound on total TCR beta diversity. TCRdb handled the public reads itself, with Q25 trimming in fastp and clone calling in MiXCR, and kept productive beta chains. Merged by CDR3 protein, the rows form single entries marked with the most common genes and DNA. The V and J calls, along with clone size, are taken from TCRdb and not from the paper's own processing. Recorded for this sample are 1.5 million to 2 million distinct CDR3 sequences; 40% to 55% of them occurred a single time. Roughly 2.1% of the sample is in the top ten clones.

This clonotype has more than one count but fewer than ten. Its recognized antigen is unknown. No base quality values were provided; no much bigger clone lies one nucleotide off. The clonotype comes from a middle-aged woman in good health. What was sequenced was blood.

The DNA sequence is TGCGCCAGCAGCCAGATCGGGACTAGAGGCAATGAGCAGTTCTTC. Translated, this is CASSQIGTRGNEQFF. The chain joins TRBV4-1 to TRBJ2-1, and 8 bases in between align with TRBD2. The CDR1 and CDR2 encoded by the germline V gene are MGHRA and YSYEKL. From cysteine to phenylalanine, the CDR3 is 15 amino acids long. Only the CDR3 DNA is retained, 45 bases long and in frame from the first base. Germline trimming: 3 bases from V, 6 bases from J; junction bases outside gene matches: 7.